The clone carrying this T cell receptor (beta chain) appeared a few times. Its antigen is not identified. The data were taken from a study of T cells in localized non-small cell lung cancer. The study, taken as a whole, reports: One tumor region alone was sequenced, and heterogeneity therefore remains possible. Adjacent lung held a median roughly 60 of the top 100 tumor clones.

This CDR3 is 16 amino acids long. Germline V CDR1 and CDR2: SGHNT, YYREEE (reference sequence). Losses at the gene ends were 4 bases for V and 2 bases for J; bases not matched to a gene: 9. TCRdb's table, derived via immunoSEQ multiplex PCR, lists solely in-frame clones and lacks some. The sample yields fewer than 40,000 clones, approximately 90% seen once. This receptor was obtained from a man aged 40 to 70 with stage III lung adenocarcinoma. The V call is TRBV5-4, the J call TRBJ2-1; 7 bases map to TRBD2. Sequenced material: peripheral blood mononuclear cells, taken before any cancer treatment. CDR3 residues: CASSPMGGDTYNEQFF. Written as DNA, the CDR3 is TGTGCCAGCAGCCCAATGGGGGGGGATACCTACAATGAGCAGTTCTTC.